Below are 3 T cell receptor beta chains sequenced from a single sample in a study of control samples from healthy donors and cancer patients. Sequenced by immunoSEQ multiplex PCR; TCRdb stores in-frame clones only, minus some. The data contain 75,000 to 90,000 clones, roughly 86% of them seen just once; the ten biggest clones take up under 25%. The sample taken for sequencing was blood. The source of these receptors is a man aged 25 to 40 in good health.

The chain links TRBV11-3 to TRBJ2-1, with 7 bases matching TRBD2. CDR1 and CDR2 from the germline V gene are SGHNT and YENEEA. This CDR3 is 15 amino acids long. The V segment lost 4 bases and the J segment 4 bases; nucleotides outside the gene matches: 7. The CDR3: CASSSEDGGYNEQFF. The CDR3 nucleotides read TGTGCCAGCAGCTCAGAGGACGGGGGGTACAATGAGCAGTTCTTC.

The V and J genes are TRBV7-8 and TRBJ1-5; D gene unclear. Germline CDR1 and CDR2: SGHVS and FQNEAQ. The length of the CDR3 is 15 residues. V was pared by 2 bases and J by 0 bases, with 8 bases between. The CDR3 DNA follows: TGTGCCAGCAGCTTAAACGGGAATAGCAATCAGCCCCAGCATTTT. Protein product: CASSLNGNSNQPQHF.

This clone is a singleton in its sample. The chain joins TRBV4-1 to TRBJ1-6, with D unresolved. This CDR3 contains 16 residues. Germline assignment: CDR1 MGHRA and CDR2 YSYEKL. The V end was cut by 0 bases, the J end by 4 bases, with 10 bases between. As DNA, the CDR3 is TGCGCCAGCAGCCAAGAAGCAATAGGTTATAATTCACCCCTCCACTTT. As protein: CASSQEAIGYNSPLHF.